These T cell receptor beta chains were read from a single sample in a study of radiotherapy plus CTLA-4 blockade in lung cancer. TCRdb's table, derived via immunoSEQ multiplex PCR, lists solely in-frame clones and lacks some. Among about 39,000 clones listed, 75% to 80% were seen once. This specimen was peripheral blood, taken from a patient treated with radiotherapy plus ipilimumab. The origin of the receptors is a human donor with non-small cell lung cancer that progressed on radiotherapy plus ipilimumab. CDR3s include the opening cysteine and the closing phenylalanine or tryptophan. The D gene is left open where the match is weak. Clone size appears in some rows only: once, few, many, or a class for an expanded clone.

v_gene	abundance	j_gene	d_gene	CDR3nt	CDR3aa
TRBV2	NA	TRBJ1-1	TRBD1	TGTGCCAGCAGTGAAGTTTCCCCGGGACAGGTAAACACTGAAGCTTTCTTT	CASSEVSPGQVNTEAFF
TRBV9	NA	TRBJ2-2	NA	TGTGCCAGCAGCGTAGGAGCAGGGCGGGGCCCCACCGGGGAGCTGTTTTTT	CASSVGAGRGPTGELFF
TRBV15	NA	TRBJ2-1	NA	TGTGCCACCAGCAGCCCCTTGGAGGGAAAGAAGTTCTTC	CATSSPLEGKKFF
TRBV6-5	NA	TRBJ1-1	NA	TGTGCCAGCAGTTACTCTGGGACATCGACTGAAGCTTTCTTT	CASSYSGTSTEAFF
TRBV10-1	few	TRBJ2-2	NA	TGCGCCAGCAGTGGTGACAGGCGACTCACCGGGGAGCTGTTTTTT	CASSGDRRLTGELFF
TRBV9	NA	TRBJ2-7	NA	TGTGCCAGCAGCGTAGCCGAGTCCTACGAGCAGTACTTC	CASSVAESYEQYF
TRBV7-6	NA	TRBJ1-2	NA	TGTGCCAGCAGCTTAGTTCCAGGGGCGGACTATGGCTACACCTTC	CASSLVPGADYGYTF
TRBV21-1	large	TRBJ1-5	NA	TGTGCCAGCAGCAAAGGTGGGGGGAATCAGCCCCAGCATTTT	CASSKGGGNQPQHF
TRBV5-1	NA	TRBJ1-2	TRBD1	TGCGCCAGCAGCTCGGGACAGACCTATGGCTACACCTTC	CASSSGQTYGYTF
TRBV6-5	NA	TRBJ1-3	TRBD1	TGTGCCAGCAGTTATAGACCGGGACAGCCTGGAAACACCATATATTTT	CASSYRPGQPGNTIYF
TRBV5-4	NA	TRBJ2-2	TRBD2	TGTGCCAGCAGCTTAGGACTAGCGGGGGGGGGAAACACCGGGGAGCTGTTTTTT	CASSLGLAGGGNTGELFF
TRBV7-2	NA	TRBJ1-2	TRBD1	TGTGCCAGCAGTCGGACAGGGACACTCTATGGCTACACCTTC	CASSRTGTLYGYTF
TRBV2	few	TRBJ2-7	TRBD1	TGTGCCAGCAGACAGGGGGCGCTGGGCGAGCAGTACTTC	CASRQGALGEQYF
TRBV7-3	few	TRBJ1-2	TRBD1	TGTGCCAGCAGCTTACGAGGGGGACAGGGGAGGGACTATGGCTACACCTTC	CASSLRGGQGRDYGYTF
TRBV2	NA	TRBJ2-2	NA	TGTGCCAGCAGTGGATCTATCTCTTATGCGAACACCGGGGAGCTGTTTTTT	CASSGSISYANTGELFF
TRBV10-3	NA	TRBJ1-1	NA	TGTGCCATCAGTACAGGGACGGGAGCTTTCTTT	CAISTGTGAFF
TRBV6-6	NA	TRBJ2-7	TRBD2	TGTGCCAGCAGTTACACCCCGGGACTAACGAGGGACGAGCAGTACTTC	CASSYTPGLTRDEQYF
TRBV25-1	NA	TRBJ1-2	NA	TGTGCCAGCAGTGAATATATCCAGTTCTATGGCTACACCTTC	CASSEYIQFYGYTF
TRBV7-2	NA	TRBJ2-2	TRBD2	TGTGCCAGCACCCAGGCTAGCGGGGGGGCCCCCGGGGAGCTGTTTTTT	CASTQASGGAPGELFF
TRBV25-1	once	TRBJ1-3	NA	TGTGCCAGCAGGGGGGAGGGCTCTGGAAACACCATATATTTT	CASRGEGSGNTIYF
TRBV7-3	NA	TRBJ1-1	TRBD1	TGTGCCAGCAGCGAGGGGGCCTCCACTGAAGCTTTCTTT	CASSEGASTEAFF
TRBV29-1	few	TRBJ2-5	TRBD2	TGCAGCGTTGAAGGACTAGCGGGTTCCCAGTACTTC	CSVEGLAGSQYF
TRBV5-1	few	TRBJ2-4	NA	TGCGCCAGCAGCTTGGCCTTGTCAAACATTCAGTACTTC	CASSLALSNIQYF
TRBV5-8	NA	TRBJ2-7	TRBD1	TGTGCCAGCAGCGAGTGGACAGGGGGCGGTTACGAGCAGTACTTC	CASSEWTGGGYEQYF
TRBV10-1	NA	TRBJ1-4	NA	TGCGCCAGCAGTGACGGGACTGCTAATGAAAAACTGTTTTTT	CASSDGTANEKLFF
TRBV12-5	NA	TRBJ1-6	TRBD1	TGTGCTAGTGGCTCAACAGGGGGCTTTTCACCCCTCCACTTT	CASGSTGGFSPLHF
TRBV4-3	NA	TRBJ1-5	NA	TGCGCCAGCAGCCAAGACAGGGCTAGCAATCAGCCCCAGCATTTT	CASSQDRASNQPQHF
TRBV6-1	NA	TRBJ1-6	NA	TGTGCCAGCACCCTCCCGGGGGATAATTCACCCCTCCACTTT	CASTLPGDNSPLHF